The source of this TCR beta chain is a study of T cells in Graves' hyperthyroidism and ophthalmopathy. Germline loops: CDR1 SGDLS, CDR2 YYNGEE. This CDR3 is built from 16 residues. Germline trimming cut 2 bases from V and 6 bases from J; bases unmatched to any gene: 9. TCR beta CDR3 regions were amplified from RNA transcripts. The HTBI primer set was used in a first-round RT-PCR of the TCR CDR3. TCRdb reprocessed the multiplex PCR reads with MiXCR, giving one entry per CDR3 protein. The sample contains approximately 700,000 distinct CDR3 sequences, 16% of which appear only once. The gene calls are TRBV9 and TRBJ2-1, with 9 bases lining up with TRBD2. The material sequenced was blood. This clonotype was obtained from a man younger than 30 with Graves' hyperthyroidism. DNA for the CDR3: TGTGCCAGCAGCGTTAGCGGGAGAGGTTTCCGCAATGAGCAGTTCTTC. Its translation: CASSVSGRGFRNEQFF.